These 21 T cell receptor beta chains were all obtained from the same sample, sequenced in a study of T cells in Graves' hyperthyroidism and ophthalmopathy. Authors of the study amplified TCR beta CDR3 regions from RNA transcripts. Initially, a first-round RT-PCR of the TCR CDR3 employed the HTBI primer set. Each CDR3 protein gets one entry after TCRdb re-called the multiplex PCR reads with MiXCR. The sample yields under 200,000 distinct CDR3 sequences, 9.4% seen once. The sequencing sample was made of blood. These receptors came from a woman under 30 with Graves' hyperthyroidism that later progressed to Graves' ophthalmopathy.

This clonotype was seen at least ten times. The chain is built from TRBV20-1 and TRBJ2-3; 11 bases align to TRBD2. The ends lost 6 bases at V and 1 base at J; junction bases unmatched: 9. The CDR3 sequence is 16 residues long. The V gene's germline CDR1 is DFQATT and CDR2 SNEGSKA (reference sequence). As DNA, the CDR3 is TGCAGTGCCCCACACCTACTAGCGGGGGGCACAGATACGCAGTATTTT. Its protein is CSAPHLLAGGTDTQYF.

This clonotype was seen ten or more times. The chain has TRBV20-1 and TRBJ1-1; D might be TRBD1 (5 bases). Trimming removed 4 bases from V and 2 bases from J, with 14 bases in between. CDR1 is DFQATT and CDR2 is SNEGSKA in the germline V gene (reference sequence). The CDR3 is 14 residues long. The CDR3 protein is CSATPVGANTEAFF. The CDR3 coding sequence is TGCAGTGCTACCCCCGTAGGGGCCAACACTGAAGCTTTCTTT.

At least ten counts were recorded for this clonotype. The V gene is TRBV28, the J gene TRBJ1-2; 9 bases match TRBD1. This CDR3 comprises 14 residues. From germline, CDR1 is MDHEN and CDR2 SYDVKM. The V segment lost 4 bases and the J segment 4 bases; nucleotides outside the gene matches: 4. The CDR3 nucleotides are TGTGCCAGCAGTTCTGGACAGGGGACCTATGGCTACACCTTC. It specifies CASSSGQGTYGYTF.

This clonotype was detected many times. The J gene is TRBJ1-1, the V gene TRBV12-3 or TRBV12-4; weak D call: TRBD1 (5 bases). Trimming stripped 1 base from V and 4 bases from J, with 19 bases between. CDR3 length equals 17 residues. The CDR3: CASSLGASRVKGTEAFF. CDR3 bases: TGTGCCAGCAGTTTAGGCGCGAGCAGGGTTAAAGGCACTGAAGCTTTCTTT.

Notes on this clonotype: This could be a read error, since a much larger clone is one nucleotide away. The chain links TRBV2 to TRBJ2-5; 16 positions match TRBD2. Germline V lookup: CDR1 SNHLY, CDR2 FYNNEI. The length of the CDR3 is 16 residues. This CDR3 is CASSEAGTSGRETQCF. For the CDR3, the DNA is TGTGCCAGCAGTGAAGCTGGGACTAGCGGGAGGGAGACCCAGTGCTTC.

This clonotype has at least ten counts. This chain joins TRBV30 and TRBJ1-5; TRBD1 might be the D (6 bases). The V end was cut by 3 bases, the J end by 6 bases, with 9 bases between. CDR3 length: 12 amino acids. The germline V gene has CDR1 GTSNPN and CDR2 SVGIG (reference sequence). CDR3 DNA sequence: TGTGCCTGGAGGATAGGGGGTCAGCCCCAGCATTTT. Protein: CAWRIGGQPQHF.

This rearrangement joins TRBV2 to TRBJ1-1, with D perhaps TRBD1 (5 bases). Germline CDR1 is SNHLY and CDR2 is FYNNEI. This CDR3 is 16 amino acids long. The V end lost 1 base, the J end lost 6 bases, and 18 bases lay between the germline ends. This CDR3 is CASSEVAGRSVPEAFF. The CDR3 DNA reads TGTGCCAGCAGTGAAGTGGCAGGGAGAAGCGTTCCTGAAGCTTTCTTT.

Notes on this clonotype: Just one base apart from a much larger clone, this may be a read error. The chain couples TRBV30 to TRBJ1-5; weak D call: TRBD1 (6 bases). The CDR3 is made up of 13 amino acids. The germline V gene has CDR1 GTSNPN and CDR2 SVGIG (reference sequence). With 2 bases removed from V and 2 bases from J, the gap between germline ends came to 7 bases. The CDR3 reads CAWSWTGNQPQHF. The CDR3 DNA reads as TGTGCCTGGAGTTGGACAGGCAATCAGCCCCAGCATTTT.

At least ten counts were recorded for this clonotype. The CDR3 is CASSEYTGTLREETQYF. In DNA form, the CDR3 reads TGTGCCAGCAGTGAATATACAGGCACATTGAGGGAGGAGACCCAGTACTTC. The rearrangement uses TRBV25-1 and TRBJ2-5; perhaps D is TRBD1 or TRBD2 (5 bases each). CDR3 length: 17 amino acids. V was shortened by 0 bases and J by 5 bases, with 19 bases between the two germline ends. Germline V gene sequence: CDR1 MGHDK, CDR2 SYGVNS.

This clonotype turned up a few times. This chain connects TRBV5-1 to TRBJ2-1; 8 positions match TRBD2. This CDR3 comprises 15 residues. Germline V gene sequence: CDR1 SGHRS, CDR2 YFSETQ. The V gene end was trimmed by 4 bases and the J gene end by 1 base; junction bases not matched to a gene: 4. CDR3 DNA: TGCGCCAGCAGCGCTTTAGCGGGATCCTACAATGAGCAGTTCTTC. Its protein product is CASSALAGSYNEQFF.

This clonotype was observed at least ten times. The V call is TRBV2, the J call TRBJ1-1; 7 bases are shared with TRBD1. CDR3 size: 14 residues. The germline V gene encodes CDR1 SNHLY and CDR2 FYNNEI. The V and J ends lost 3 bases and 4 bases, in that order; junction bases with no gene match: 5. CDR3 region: CASSDYRGGTEAFF. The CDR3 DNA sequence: TGTGCCAGCAGTGACTACAGGGGTGGCACTGAAGCTTTCTTT.

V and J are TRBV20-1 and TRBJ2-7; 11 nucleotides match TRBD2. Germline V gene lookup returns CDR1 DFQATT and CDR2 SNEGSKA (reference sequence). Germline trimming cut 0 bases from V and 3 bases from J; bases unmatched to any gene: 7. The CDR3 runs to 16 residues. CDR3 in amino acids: CSARDPSGTSGYEQYF. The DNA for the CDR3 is TGCAGTGCTAGAGACCCCTCCGGGACTAGCGGCTACGAGCAGTACTTC.

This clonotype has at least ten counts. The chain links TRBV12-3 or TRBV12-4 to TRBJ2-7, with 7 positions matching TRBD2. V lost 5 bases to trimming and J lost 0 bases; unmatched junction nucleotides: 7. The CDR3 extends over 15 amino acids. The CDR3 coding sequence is TGTGCCAGCAGTCCCTGGGGGGGGGACTCCTACGAGCAGTACTTC. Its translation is CASSPWGGDSYEQYF.

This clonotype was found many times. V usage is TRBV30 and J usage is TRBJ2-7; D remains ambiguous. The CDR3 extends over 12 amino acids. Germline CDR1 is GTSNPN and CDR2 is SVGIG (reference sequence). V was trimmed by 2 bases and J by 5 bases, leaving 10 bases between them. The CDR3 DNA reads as TGTGCCTGGAGTCCCCTGTCGCACGAGCAGTACTTC. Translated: CAWSPLSHEQYF.

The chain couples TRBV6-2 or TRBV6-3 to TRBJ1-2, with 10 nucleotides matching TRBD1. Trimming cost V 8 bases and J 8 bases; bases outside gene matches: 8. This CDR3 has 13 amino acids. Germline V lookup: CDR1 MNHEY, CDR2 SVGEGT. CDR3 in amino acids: CASLRDRGWGYTF. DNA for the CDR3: TGTGCCAGCCTTCGGGACAGGGGATGGGGCTACACCTTC.

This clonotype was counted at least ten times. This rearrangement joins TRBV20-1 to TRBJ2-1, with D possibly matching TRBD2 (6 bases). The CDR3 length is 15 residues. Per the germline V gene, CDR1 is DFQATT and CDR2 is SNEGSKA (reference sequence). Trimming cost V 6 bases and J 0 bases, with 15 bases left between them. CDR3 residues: CSATHAGSSYNEQFF. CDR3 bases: TGCAGTGCCACTCACGCGGGGAGCTCCTACAATGAGCAGTTCTTC.

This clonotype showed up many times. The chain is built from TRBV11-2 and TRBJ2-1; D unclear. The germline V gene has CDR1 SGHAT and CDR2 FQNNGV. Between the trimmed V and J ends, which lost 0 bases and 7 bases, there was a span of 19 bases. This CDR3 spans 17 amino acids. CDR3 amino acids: CASSLELGIVPKNEQFF. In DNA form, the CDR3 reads TGTGCCAGCAGCTTAGAATTAGGAATAGTACCCAAAAATGAGCAGTTCTTC.

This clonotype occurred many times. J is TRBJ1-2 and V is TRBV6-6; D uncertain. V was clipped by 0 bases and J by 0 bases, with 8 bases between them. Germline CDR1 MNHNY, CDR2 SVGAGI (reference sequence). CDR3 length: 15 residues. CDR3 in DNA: TGTGCCAGCAGTTACTCGAGAAATTCTAACTATGGCTACACCTTC. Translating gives CASSYSRNSNYGYTF.

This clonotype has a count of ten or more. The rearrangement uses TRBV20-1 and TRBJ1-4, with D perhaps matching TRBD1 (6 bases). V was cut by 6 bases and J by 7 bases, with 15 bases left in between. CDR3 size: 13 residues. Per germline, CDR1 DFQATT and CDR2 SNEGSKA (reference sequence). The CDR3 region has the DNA TGCAGTGCAAAGACAGGAGGCGGTGAAAAACTGTTTTTT. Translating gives CSAKTGGGEKLFF.

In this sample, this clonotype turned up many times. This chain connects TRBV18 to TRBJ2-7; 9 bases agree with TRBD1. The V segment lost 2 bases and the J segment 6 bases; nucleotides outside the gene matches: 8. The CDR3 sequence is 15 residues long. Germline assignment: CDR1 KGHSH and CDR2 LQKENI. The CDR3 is CASSPSWDRDSEQYF. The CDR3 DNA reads TGTGCCAGCTCACCATCCTGGGACAGGGATAGCGAGCAGTACTTC.

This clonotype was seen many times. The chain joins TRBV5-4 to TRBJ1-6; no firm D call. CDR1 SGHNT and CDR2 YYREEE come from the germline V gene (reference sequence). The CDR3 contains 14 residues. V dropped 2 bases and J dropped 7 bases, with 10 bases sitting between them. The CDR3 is CASSFRGANSPLHF. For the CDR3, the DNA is TGTGCCAGCAGCTTCCGGGGTGCCAATTCACCCCTCCACTTT.